Listed below are T cell receptor beta chains from one sample, sequenced in a study of shared clonotypes between healthy human individuals. Data came from immunoSEQ multiplex PCR; TCRdb stores just in-frame clones and leaves some out. Of hundreds of thousands of clones in the sample, approximately 79% were seen once. The sample consisted of memory CD4+ T cells sorted from blood. The receptors were gathered from a woman between 25 and 40 years old in good health. The CDR3 runs from the conserved cysteine through the conserved F or W. A D gene is named only where the DNA matches it firmly. Clone size appears in some rows only: once, few, many, or a class for an expanded clone.

>12|TRBJ1-1|NA|NA|TRBV28
TGTGCCAGCAGTTTTGGGGTCGGTGAAGCTTTCTTT
CASSFGVGEAFF
>14|TRBJ2-7|NA|TRBD1|TRBV18
TGTGCCAGCTCACAAGGGACAGGAGGCTACGAGCAGTACTTC
CASSQGTGGYEQYF
>14|TRBJ1-2|NA|TRBD1|TRBV6-5
TGTGCCAGCAGACCCACCGGGACAGGGAGCGGCTACACCTTC
CASRPTGTGSGYTF
>14|TRBJ1-5|NA|NA|TRBV28
TGTGCCAGCACTCGGGCAGGGTTCAATCAGCCCCAGCATTTT
CASTRAGFNQPQHF
>14|TRBJ1-2|NA|NA|TRBV28
TGTGCCAGCAGTTTAGCGGGGGCGCGAAATGGCTACACCTTC
CASSLAGARNGYTF
>13|TRBJ2-5|NA|NA|TRBV2
TGTGCCAGCAGGAAGGACTCCGGGGAGACCCAGTACTTC
CASRKDSGETQYF
>13|TRBJ2-3|NA|NA|TRBV29-1
TGCAGCGTTGGGTCTAGGGGCACAGATACGCAGTATTTT
CSVGSRGTDTQYF
>14|TRBJ1-2|NA|NA|TRBV27
TGTGCCAGCGCGACCGGCAGGGCGGCCTATGGCTACACCTTC
CASATGRAAYGYTF
>15|TRBJ2-7|NA|TRBD2|TRBV27
TGTGCCAGCAGTCCTCTAGCGGGAGGCTCCTACGAGCAGTACTTC
CASSPLAGGSYEQYF
>14|TRBJ1-1|NA|NA|TRBV23-1
TGCGCCAGCCGCACCTCAGCGGTGAACACTGAAGCTTTCTTT
CASRTSAVNTEAFF
>14|TRBJ1-5|NA|NA|TRBV7-8
TGTGCCAGCAGCTACACAGATAGCAATCAGCCCCAGCATTTT
CASSYTDSNQPQHF
>16|TRBJ2-1|NA|NA|TRBV5-1
TGCGCCAGCAGCTTGGGGACCCACTCCTCCTACAATGAGCAGTTCTTC
CASSLGTHSSYNEQFF
>14|TRBJ1-1|NA|TRBD1|TRBV5-4
TGTGCCAGCAGCTCCGGGACAGGGCTGACTGAAGCTTTCTTT
CASSSGTGLTEAFF
>13|TRBJ2-1|few|NA|TRBV6-5
TGTGCCAGCAGTTACATGTCTGGGCGTGAGCAGTTCTTC
CASSYMSGREQFF
>14|TRBJ2-1|few|NA|TRBV28
TGTGCCAGCAGTTTTTTGAGGGACTACAATGAGCAGTTCTTC
CASSFLRDYNEQFF
>14|TRBJ2-7|NA|NA|TRBV5-1
TGCGCCAGCAGCTCTGGGGACACATCCTACGAGCAGTACTTC
CASSSGDTSYEQYF
>15|TRBJ2-1|NA|TRBD2|TRBV28
TGTGCCAGCAGATTCACTAGCGGCTCCTACAATGAGCAGTTCTTC
CASRFTSGSYNEQFF
>15|TRBJ2-7|NA|NA|TRBV9
TGTGCCAGCAGCGTCGAGGGGGGCCCCTCCTACGAGCAGTACTTC
CASSVEGGPSYEQYF
>14|TRBJ2-7|NA|TRBD2|TRBV7-2
TGTGCCAGCAGCTTGGCTAGCGGGAACTACGAGCAGTACTTC
CASSLASGNYEQYF
>16|TRBJ1-1|NA|TRBD1|TRBV5-4
TGTGCCAGCAGCCCCGGGACAGGGGGTGGGAACACTGAAGCTTTCTTT
CASSPGTGGGNTEAFF
>15|TRBJ1-1|few|NA|TRBV5-1
TGCGCCAGCAGCTTGGGACAGGAGATGAACACTGAAGCTTTCTTT
CASSLGQEMNTEAFF
>16|TRBJ2-3|NA|TRBD1|TRBV25-1
TGTGCCAGCAGTGGAGGCCCGGGACAGAACACAGATACGCAGTATTTT
CASSGGPGQNTDTQYF
>9|TRBJ1-1|NA|NA|TRBV28
TGTGCCAGCAGTTTAGTAGCTTTCTTT
CASSLVAFF
>19|TRBJ2-7|once|TRBD1|TRBV28
TGTGCCAGCAGTTTTAGTTGGAGTTATGGACAGGGGTCAGCCTACGAGCAGTACTTC
CASSFSWSYGQGSAYEQYF
>15|TRBJ1-1|once|NA|TRBV6-1
TGTGCCAGCAGTGAATCACTGACAGCGAACACTGAAGCTTTCTTT
CASSESLTANTEAFF
>17|TRBJ1-5|NA|TRBD1|TRBV7-2
TGTGCCAGCAGCTTGAACGCCGGGACAGGGTTTTTTCAGCCCCAGCATTTT
CASSLNAGTGFFQPQHF
>16|TRBJ1-5|NA|NA|TRBV5-6
TGTGCCAGCAGCTTGTACGGACTTAGGGGCAATCAGCCCCAGCATTTT
CASSLYGLRGNQPQHF
>16|TRBJ2-1|NA|NA|TRBV30
TGTGCCTGGAGTGTAAGGGTAGCAAGAGTTTACAATGAGCAGTTCTTC
CAWSVRVARVYNEQFF
>14|TRBJ1-4|NA|NA|TRBV11-2
TGTGCCAGCAGCTTAGACTGGACTAATGAAAAACTGTTTTTT
CASSLDWTNEKLFF
>14|TRBJ2-1|NA|NA|TRBV19
TGTGCCAGTAGTATTGGTGGATCCTACAATGAGCAGTTCTTC
CASSIGGSYNEQFF
>14|TRBJ2-5|NA|NA|TRBV2
TGTGCCAGCTCAACGAGGGCCGGGGTTGGGACCCAGTACTTC
CASSTRAGVGTQYF
>14|TRBJ2-3|NA|NA|TRBV10-2
TGCGCCAGCAGTGATCGGTACCTAGGGGATACGCAGTATTTT
CASSDRYLGDTQYF
>13|TRBJ2-2|NA|NA|TRBV28
TGTGCCAGCAGTTTAGGAGCCACCGGGGAGCTGTTTTTT
CASSLGATGELFF
>13|TRBJ1-2|NA|NA|TRBV30
TGTGCCTGGAGTTCCCCCGCAGCCTATGGCTACACCTTC
CAWSSPAAYGYTF
>15|TRBJ2-3|NA|NA|TRBV28
TGTGCCAGCAGTTTAAACAAGCTAATCACAGATACGCAGTATTTT
CASSLNKLITDTQYF
>12|TRBJ1-5|NA|NA|TRBV29-1
TGCAGCGTTGGGGGATGGAATCAGCCCCAGCATTTT
CSVGGWNQPQHF
>15|TRBJ2-5|NA|TRBD1|TRBV6-5
TGTGCCAGCAGTACCACGGGACAGGGTCAAGAGACCCAGTACTTC
CASSTTGQGQETQYF
>13|TRBJ1-2|NA|NA|TRBV5-4
TGTGCCAGCAGCTTGGTGGGAAACTATGGCTACACCTTC
CASSLVGNYGYTF
>14|TRBJ2-5|NA|NA|TRBV7-6
TGTGCCAGCAGCTTAGCGGGAGTCCAAGAGACCCAGTACTTC
CASSLAGVQETQYF
>13|TRBJ2-7|NA|NA|TRBV6-5
TGTGCCAGCAGCAAGGGGACAACATACGAGCAGTACTTC
CASSKGTTYEQYF
>15|TRBJ2-5|few|NA|TRBV7-2
TGTGCCAGCAGCTTGGTTGCTCTCACAAAAGAGACCCAGTACTTC
CASSLVALTKETQYF
>16|TRBJ2-7|NA|TRBD1|TRBV7-9
TGTGCCAGCAGCTTAGCGGGGACAGGGGAGAGGAACGAGCAGTACTTC
CASSLAGTGERNEQYF
>14|TRBJ2-3|NA|NA|TRBV19
TGTGCCAGTAGTATTTGGGGAGGCACAGATACGCAGTATTTT
CASSIWGGTDTQYF
>14|TRBJ1-1|NA|NA|TRBV5-1
TGCGCCAGCAGCCTAGACACCTCCGAGGCTGAAGCTTTCTTT
CASSLDTSEAEAFF
>14|TRBJ1-1|NA|NA|TRBV9
TGTGCCAGCAGCCCAAGACAGGAGAACACTGAAGCTTTCTTT
CASSPRQENTEAFF
>15|TRBJ2-7|NA|NA|TRBV6-1
TGTGCCAGCAGTGAAAGAGGACATAACCCCTACGAGCAGTACTTC
CASSERGHNPYEQYF
>16|TRBJ1-2|NA|NA|TRBV19
TGTGCCAGTAGTATAGATCACGTCAGCTTAAACTATGGCTACACCTTC
CASSIDHVSLNYGYTF
>13|TRBJ2-7|NA|TRBD1|TRBV29-1
TGCAGCGTTGTTATCGACAGGGGATACGAGCAGTACTTC
CSVVIDRGYEQYF
>16|TRBJ2-6|NA|NA|TRBV7-3
TGTGCCAGCAGCTACTTGACAGGATCCGGGGCCAACGTCCTGACTTTC
CASSYLTGSGANVLTF
>16|TRBJ2-1|once|NA|TRBV7-8
TGTGCCAGCAGCCCCCGGGCCTTCTACTCCTACAATGAGCAGTTCTTC
CASSPRAFYSYNEQFF
>15|TRBJ2-7|NA|NA|TRBV7-2
TGTGCCAGCAGCTTAGGAGTAAATAACTTCGACGAGCAGTACTTC
CASSLGVNNFDEQYF
>14|TRBJ1-1|NA|NA|TRBV28
TGTGCCAGCAGTTTAGGGATCGGATTGGCTGAAGCTTTCTTT
CASSLGIGLAEAFF
>14|TRBJ1-4|few|NA|TRBV4-2
TGTGCCAGCAGCCAAGAGCCCCAGGCGGAGGTACTGTTTTTT
CASSQEPQAEVLFF
>15|TRBJ1-1|NA|NA|TRBV5-4
TGTGCCAGCAGCTTGGCCCCAGGGAGTAACACTGAAGCTTTCTTT
CASSLAPGSNTEAFF
>15|TRBJ1-1|NA|TRBD1|TRBV5-1
TGCGCCAGCAGCTTGGGTGACAGGGACTTGCCTGAAGCTTTCTTT
CASSLGDRDLPEAFF